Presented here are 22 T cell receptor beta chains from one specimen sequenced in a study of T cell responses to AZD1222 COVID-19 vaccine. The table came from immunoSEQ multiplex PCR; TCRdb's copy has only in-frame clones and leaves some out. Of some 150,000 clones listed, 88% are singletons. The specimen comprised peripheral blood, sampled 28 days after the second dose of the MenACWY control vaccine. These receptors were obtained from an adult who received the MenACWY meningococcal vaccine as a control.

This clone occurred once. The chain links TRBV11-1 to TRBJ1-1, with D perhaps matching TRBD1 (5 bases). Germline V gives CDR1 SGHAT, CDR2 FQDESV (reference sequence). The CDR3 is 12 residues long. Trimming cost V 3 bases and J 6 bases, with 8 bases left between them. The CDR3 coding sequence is TGTGCCAGCAGCTTCGCAGGGTCTGAAGCTTTCTTT. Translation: CASSFAGSEAFF.

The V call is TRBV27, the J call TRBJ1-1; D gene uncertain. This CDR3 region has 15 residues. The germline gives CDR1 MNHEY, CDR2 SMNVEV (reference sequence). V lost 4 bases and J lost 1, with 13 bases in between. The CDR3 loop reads CASSYLSRPNTEAFF. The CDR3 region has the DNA TGTGCCAGCAGTTATTTGAGCAGGCCGAACACTGAAGCTTTCTTT.

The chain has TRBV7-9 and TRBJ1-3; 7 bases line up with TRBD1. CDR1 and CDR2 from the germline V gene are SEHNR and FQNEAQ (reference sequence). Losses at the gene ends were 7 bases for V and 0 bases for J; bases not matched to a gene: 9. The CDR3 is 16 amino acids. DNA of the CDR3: TGTGCCAGCATCGATGGACAGGCATTCTCTGGAAACACCATATATTTT. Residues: CASIDGQAFSGNTIYF.

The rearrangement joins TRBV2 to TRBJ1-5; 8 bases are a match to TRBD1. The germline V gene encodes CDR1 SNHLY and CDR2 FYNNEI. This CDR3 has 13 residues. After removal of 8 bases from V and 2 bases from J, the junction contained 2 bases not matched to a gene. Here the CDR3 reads CASETGGNQPQHF. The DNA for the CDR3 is TGTGCCAGCGAGACAGGGGGCAATCAGCCCCAGCATTTT.

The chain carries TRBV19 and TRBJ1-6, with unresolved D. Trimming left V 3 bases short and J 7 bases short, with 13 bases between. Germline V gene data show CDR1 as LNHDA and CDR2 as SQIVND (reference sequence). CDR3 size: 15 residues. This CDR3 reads CASSMEGLENSPLHF. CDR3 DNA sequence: TGTGCCAGTAGTATGGAGGGATTGGAGAATTCACCCCTCCACTTT.

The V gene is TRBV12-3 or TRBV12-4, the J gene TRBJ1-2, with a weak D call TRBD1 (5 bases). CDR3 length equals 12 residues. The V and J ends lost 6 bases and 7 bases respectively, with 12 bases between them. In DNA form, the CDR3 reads TGTGCCAGCAGGCAGGGTCTTGGTGGCTACACCTTC. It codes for CASRQGLGGYTF.

The CDR3 sequence: CASSSQAGGGEQYF. In DNA, the CDR3 is TGTGCCAGCAGCTCTCAAGCGGGAGGAGGCGAGCAGTACTTC. This chain connects TRBV5-6 to TRBJ2-7; 9 nucleotides match TRBD2. CDR3 length equals 14 residues. Trimming took 3 bases from V and 6 from J; bases not matched to a gene: 7. Germline V gene lookup returns CDR1 SGHDT and CDR2 YYEEEE.

The CDR3 loop is CASSRGTGSVDTQYF. In DNA form, the CDR3 reads TGTGCCAGCAGCCGGGGGACAGGGTCGGTAGATACGCAGTATTTT. The J gene is TRBJ2-3, the V gene TRBV3-1 (or the pseudogene TRBV3-2); 9 bases fit TRBD1. This CDR3 is built from 15 residues. The germline CDR1 and CDR2 sequences are LGHDT and YNNKEL (reference sequence). The ends lost 4 bases at V and 5 bases at J; junction bases unmatched: 7.

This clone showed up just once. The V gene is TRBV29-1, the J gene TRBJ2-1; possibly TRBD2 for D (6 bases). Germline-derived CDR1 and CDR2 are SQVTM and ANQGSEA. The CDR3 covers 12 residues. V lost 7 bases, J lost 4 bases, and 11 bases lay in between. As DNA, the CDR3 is TGCAGCGATTCTAGCGCTTACAATGAGCAGTTCTTC. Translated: CSDSSAYNEQFF.

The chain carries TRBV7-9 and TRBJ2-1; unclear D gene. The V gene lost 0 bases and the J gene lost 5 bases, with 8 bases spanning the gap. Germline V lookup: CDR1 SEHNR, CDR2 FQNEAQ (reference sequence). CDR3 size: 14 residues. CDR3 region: CASSLAAQDNEQFF. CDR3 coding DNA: TGTGCCAGCAGCTTAGCGGCCCAGGACAATGAGCAGTTCTTC.

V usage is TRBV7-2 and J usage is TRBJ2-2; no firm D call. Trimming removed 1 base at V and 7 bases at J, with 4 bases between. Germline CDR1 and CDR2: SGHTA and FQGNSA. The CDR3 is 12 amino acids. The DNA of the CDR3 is TGTGCCAGCAGCTTAGTCGGCGGGGAGCTGTTTTTT. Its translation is CASSLVGGELFF. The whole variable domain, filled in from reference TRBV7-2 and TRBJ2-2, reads GAGVSQSPSNKVTEKGKDVELRCDPISGHTALYWYRQSLGQGLEFLIYFQGNSAPDKSGLPSDRFSAERTGGSVSTLTIQRTQQEDSAVYLCASSLVGGELFFGEGSRLTVL.

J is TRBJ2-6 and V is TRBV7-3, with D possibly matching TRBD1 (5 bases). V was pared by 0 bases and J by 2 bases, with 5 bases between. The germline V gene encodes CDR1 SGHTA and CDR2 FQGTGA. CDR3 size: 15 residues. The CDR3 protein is CASSLTGAGANVLTF. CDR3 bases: TGTGCCAGCAGCTTAACAGGGGCTGGGGCCAACGTCCTGACTTTC.

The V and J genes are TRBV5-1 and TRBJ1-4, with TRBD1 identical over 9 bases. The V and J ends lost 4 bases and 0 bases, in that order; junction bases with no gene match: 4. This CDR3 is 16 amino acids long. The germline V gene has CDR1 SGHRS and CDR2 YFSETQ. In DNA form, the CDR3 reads TGCGCCAGCAGCGTGGGACAGGGCACAACTAATGAAAAACTGTTTTTT. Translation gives CASSVGQGTTNEKLFF.

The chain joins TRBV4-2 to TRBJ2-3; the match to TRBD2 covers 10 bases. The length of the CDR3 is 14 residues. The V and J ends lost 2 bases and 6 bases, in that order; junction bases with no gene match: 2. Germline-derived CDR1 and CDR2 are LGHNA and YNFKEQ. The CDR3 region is CASSQSGGEDTQYF. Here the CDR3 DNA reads TGTGCCAGCAGCCAAAGCGGGGGGGAGGATACGCAGTATTTT.

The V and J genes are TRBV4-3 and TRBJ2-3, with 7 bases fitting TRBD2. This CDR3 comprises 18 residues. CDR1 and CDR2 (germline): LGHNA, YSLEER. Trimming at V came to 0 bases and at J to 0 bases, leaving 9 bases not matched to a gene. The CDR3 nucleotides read TGCGCCAGCAGCCAAGATGTCGTAAGCGGGACTAGCACAGATACGCAGTATTTT. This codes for CASSQDVVSGTSTDTQYF.

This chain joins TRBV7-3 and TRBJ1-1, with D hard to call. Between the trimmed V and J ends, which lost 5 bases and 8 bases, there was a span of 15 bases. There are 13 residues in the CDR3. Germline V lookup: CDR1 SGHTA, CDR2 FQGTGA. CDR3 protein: CASSHDRGQEAFF. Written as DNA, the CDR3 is TGTGCCAGCAGCCACGACCGAGGTCAGGAAGCTTTCTTT.

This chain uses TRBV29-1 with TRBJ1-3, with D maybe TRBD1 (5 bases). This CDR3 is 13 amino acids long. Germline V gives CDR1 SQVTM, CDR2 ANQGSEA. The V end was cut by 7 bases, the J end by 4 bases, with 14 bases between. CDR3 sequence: CSAERGTGNTIYF. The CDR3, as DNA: TGCAGCGCCGAGAGGGGAACAGGAAACACCATATATTTT. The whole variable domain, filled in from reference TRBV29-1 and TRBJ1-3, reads SAVISQKPSRDICQRGTSLTIQCQVDSQVTMMFWYRQQPGQSLTLIATANQGSEATYESGFVIDKFPISRPNLTFSTLTVSNMSPEDSSIYLCSAERGTGNTIYFGEGSWLTVV.

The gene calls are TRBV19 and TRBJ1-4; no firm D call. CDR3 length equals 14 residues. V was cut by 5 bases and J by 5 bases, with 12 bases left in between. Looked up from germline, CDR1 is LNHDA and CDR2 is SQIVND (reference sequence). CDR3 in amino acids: CASSWLLRNEKLFF. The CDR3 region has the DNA TGTGCCAGTAGTTGGTTACTGAGGAATGAAAAACTGTTTTTT.

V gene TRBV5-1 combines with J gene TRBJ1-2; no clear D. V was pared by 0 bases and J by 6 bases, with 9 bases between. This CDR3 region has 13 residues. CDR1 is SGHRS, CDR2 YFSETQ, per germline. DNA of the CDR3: TGCGCCAGCAGCTTGGCGGGATTTAATGGCTACACCTTC. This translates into CASSLAGFNGYTF.

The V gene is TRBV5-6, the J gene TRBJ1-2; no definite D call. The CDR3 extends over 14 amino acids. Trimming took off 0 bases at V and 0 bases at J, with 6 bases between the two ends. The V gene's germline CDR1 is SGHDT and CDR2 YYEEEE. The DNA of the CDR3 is TGTGCCAGCAGCTTGGACGGACCTAACTATGGCTACACCTTC. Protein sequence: CASSLDGPNYGYTF.

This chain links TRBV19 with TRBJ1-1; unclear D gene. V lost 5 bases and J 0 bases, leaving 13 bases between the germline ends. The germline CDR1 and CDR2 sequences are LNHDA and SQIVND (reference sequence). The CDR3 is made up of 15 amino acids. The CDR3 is CASSGREGVNTEAFF. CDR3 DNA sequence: TGTGCCAGTAGTGGTCGGGAGGGAGTGAACACTGAAGCTTTCTTT.

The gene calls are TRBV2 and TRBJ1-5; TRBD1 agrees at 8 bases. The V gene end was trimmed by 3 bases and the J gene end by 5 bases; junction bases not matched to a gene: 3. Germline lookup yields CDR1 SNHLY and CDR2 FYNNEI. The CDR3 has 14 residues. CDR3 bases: TGTGCCAGCAGTGAGAGGACAGGGTATCAGCCCCAGCATTTT. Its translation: CASSERTGYQPQHF.